The 31 T cell receptor beta chains in this list originate from one sample, sequenced in a study of T cell responses to AZD1222 COVID-19 vaccine. Measured with immunoSEQ multiplex PCR; TCRdb has only the in-frame clones, and not every one. The sample yields roughly 140,000 clones, roughly 90% seen once. The sample was peripheral blood, taken 28 days after the second AZD1222 dose. The receptor set was obtained from an adult who received the AZD1222 COVID-19 vaccine.

The V gene is TRBV19, the J gene TRBJ1-2; maybe TRBD1 (6 bases). V was trimmed by 7 bases and J by 0 bases, leaving 12 bases between them. The CDR3 length is 14 residues. Germline V lookup: CDR1 LNHDA, CDR2 SQIVND (reference sequence). CDR3 sequence reads: CASMDSLSNYGYTF. The CDR3 DNA sequence: TGTGCCAGTATGGACAGTCTTTCTAACTATGGCTACACCTTC.

The V call is TRBV7-3, the J call TRBJ1-2; D gene uncertain. CDR3 length: 15 amino acids. With 2 bases removed from V and 4 bases from J, the gap between germline ends came to 14 bases. Per germline, CDR1 SGHTA and CDR2 FQGTGA. The CDR3 sequence is CASSLGSGLGYGYTF. In nucleotides, the CDR3 is TGTGCCAGCAGCTTAGGTTCTGGCCTCGGCTATGGCTACACCTTC.

The rearrangement links TRBV18 to TRBJ2-1, with 7 nucleotides matching TRBD1. The CDR3 has 15 amino acids. Trimming took 1 base from V and 7 from J; bases not matched to a gene: 7. Germline lookup yields CDR1 KGHSH and CDR2 LQKENI. The CDR3 nucleotides are TGTGCCAGCTCACCACGACAGGGAATTGAGAATGAGCAGTTCTTC. The encoded protein is CASSPRQGIENEQFF.

The chain is built from TRBV7-2 and TRBJ2-1; D tentatively reads TRBD1 or TRBD2 (5 bases each). The V end lost 5 bases, the J end lost 4 bases, and 12 bases lay between the germline ends. The CDR3 runs to 14 residues. Germline V lookup: CDR1 SGHTA, CDR2 FQGNSA. The DNA for the CDR3 is TGTGCCAGCAGCCCCCTATGGGGGTACAATGAGCAGTTCTTC. Translated, it gives CASSPLWGYNEQFF.

The rearrangement links TRBV7-8 to TRBJ1-6; 8 bases are shared with TRBD1. The CDR3 covers 15 residues. Per germline, CDR1 SGHVS and CDR2 FQNEAQ. J was trimmed by 7 bases and V by 4 bases; bases with no gene match: 6. The CDR3 sequence is CASSSQGAGNSPLHF. CDR3 nucleotide sequence: TGTGCCAGCAGCTCGCAGGGGGCGGGGAATTCACCCCTCCACTTT. The variable domain in full, with the rest retrieved from reference TRBV7-8 and TRBJ1-6, is GAGVSQSPRYKVAKRGQDVALRCDPISGHVSLFWYQQALGQGPEFLTYFQNEAQLDKSGLPSDRFFAERPEGSVSTLKIQRTQQEDSAVYLCASSSQGAGNSPLHFGNGTRLTVT.

This chain joins TRBV6-5 and TRBJ2-2, with 8 bases fitting TRBD2. Germline V gene sequence: CDR1 MNHEY, CDR2 SVGAGI. CDR3 size: 15 residues. The V segment lost 4 bases and the J segment 7 bases; nucleotides outside the gene matches: 8. The CDR3 loop is CASSSLFSGDGELFF. DNA of the CDR3: TGTGCCAGCAGTTCACTGTTTAGCGGGGACGGGGAGCTGTTTTTT.

The gene calls are TRBV4-2 and TRBJ2-1; tentative D call: TRBD1 (6 bases). The ends were cut back, 2 bases at V and 6 bases at J, with 20 bases in the middle. The CDR3 is 17 amino acids. The germline V gene encodes CDR1 LGHNA and CDR2 YNFKEQ. Here the CDR3 reads CASSQRSTGFSANEQFF. CDR3 DNA sequence: TGTGCCAGCAGCCAACGCTCAACAGGGTTTTCGGCCAATGAGCAGTTCTTC.

This chain connects TRBV6-1 to TRBJ2-1, with a weak D call TRBD1 (6 bases). This CDR3 comprises 13 residues. V lost 2 bases, J lost 6 bases, and 8 bases lay in between. Germline V lookup: CDR1 MNHNS, CDR2 SASEGT. The CDR3 DNA sequence: TGTGCCAGCAGTGAAACCAGGGGCAATGAGCAGTTCTTC. This encodes CASSETRGNEQFF.

The chain employs TRBV27 and TRBJ2-1, with 8 bases identical to TRBD2. J was trimmed by 6 bases and V by 10 bases; bases with no gene match: 17. The CDR3 totals 16 residues. Germline-derived CDR1 and CDR2 are MNHEY and SMNVEV (reference sequence). CDR3 coding DNA: TGTGCCACCCACCCAAGGTCGGGGGGGGCCGTCAATGAGCAGTTCTTC. Amino acids: CATHPRSGGAVNEQFF.

On this clone itself: Because it lacks the conserved phenylalanine or tryptophan at the end, this CDR3 is likely a read error. The limits of the CDR3 on the DNA are not certain, so only TCRdb's listed CDR3 is given. CDR3 protein: CASRGSSVV. This chain uses TRBV7-3 with TRBJ1-4; the D segment call TRBD1 is taken from the table without a DNA check. From its first to its last residue, the CDR3 has 9 amino acids. Per germline, CDR1 SGHTA and CDR2 FQGTGA.

The chain carries TRBV6-6 and TRBJ1-1, with D maybe TRBD1 (5 bases). The germline V gene has CDR1 MNHNY and CDR2 SVGAGI (reference sequence). The CDR3 sequence is 14 residues long. V was clipped by 2 bases and J by 4 bases, with 11 bases between them. The CDR3: CASSYREGVTEAFF. CDR3 bases: TGTGCCAGCAGTTACCGCGAAGGGGTCACTGAAGCTTTCTTT.

The rearrangement links TRBV5-4 to TRBJ1-1, with TRBD1 matching 7 bases. V was pared by 0 bases and J by 5 bases, with 7 bases of the junction left unmatched. The length of the CDR3 is 15 residues. The V gene's germline CDR1 is SGHNT and CDR2 YYREEE (reference sequence). DNA of the CDR3: TGTGCCAGCAGCTTGGATTACAGGGGAGGGACTGAAGCTTTCTTT. Amino acid sequence: CASSLDYRGGTEAFF.

CDR3 in amino acids: CASSPGSYSPLHF. In nucleotides, the CDR3 is TGTGCCAGCAGCCCGGGGTCCTATTCACCCCTCCACTTT. The gene calls are TRBV3-1 (or the pseudogene TRBV3-2) and TRBJ1-6; D ambiguous. Trimming left V 4 bases short and J 8 bases short, with 9 bases between. The CDR3 sequence is 13 residues long. CDR1 and CDR2 (germline): LGHDT, YNNKEL (reference sequence).

The chain carries TRBV29-1 and TRBJ1-3; 7 nucleotides line up with TRBD1. With 5 bases clipped from V and 4 bases from J, the junction kept 8 bases outside the gene matches. Germline V CDR1 and CDR2: SQVTM, ANQGSEA. The CDR3 is made up of 14 amino acids. The CDR3 DNA sequence: TGCAGCGTTCGCAGGGGGAATATGGGAAACACCATATATTTT. Translation gives CSVRRGNMGNTIYF.

The rearrangement joins TRBV6-2 or TRBV6-3 to TRBJ1-2; no definite D call. Germline lookup yields CDR1 MNHEY and CDR2 SVGEGT. With 0 bases removed from V and 3 bases from J, the gap between germline ends came to 11 bases. The CDR3 has 15 amino acids. The CDR3 nucleotides read TGTGCCAGCAGTTACTCATCGTCGCAGTACTATGGCTACACCTTC. Protein product: CASSYSSSQYYGYTF.

The rearrangement uses TRBV19 and TRBJ1-1; D remains unclear. This CDR3 comprises 13 residues. V was trimmed by 5 bases and J by 2 bases, leaving 9 bases between them. Germline CDR1 is LNHDA and CDR2 is SQIVND (reference sequence). CDR3 residues: CASSRQINTEAFF. CDR3 in DNA: TGTGCCAGTAGTCGGCAGATCAACACTGAAGCTTTCTTT.

The chain carries TRBV11-3 and TRBJ2-3; no reliable D call. CDR1 is SGHNT, CDR2 YENEEA, per germline. V was pared by 6 bases and J by 5 bases, with 12 bases between. The CDR3 length is 13 residues. Here the CDR3 DNA reads TGTGCCAGCAGTCCGCCTGAGTTAGATACGCAGTATTTT. Translation: CASSPPELDTQYF.

The chain uses TRBV7-9 and TRBJ2-6, with D possibly matching TRBD2 (6 bases). V lost 3 bases and J lost 0, with 6 bases in between. The CDR3 is 15 residues long. Germline loops: CDR1 SEHNR, CDR2 FQNEAQ (reference sequence). The CDR3 sequence is CASSFGGSGANVLTF. CDR3 in DNA: TGTGCCAGCAGCTTCGGGGGCTCTGGGGCCAACGTCCTGACTTTC.

Concerning this clone: The junction shows a germline mismatch at one end, possibly a read error. The chain carries TRBV7-9 and TRBJ1-3; maybe TRBD1 (5 bases). The CDR3 has 15 residues. The germline CDR1 and CDR2 sequences are SEHNR and FQNEAQ (reference sequence). The CDR3 DNA sequence: TGTGCCAGCACCTTAGAGGGGATATATGGAAACACCATATATTTT. Protein: CASTLEGIYGNTIYF.

Regarding this clone: Other DNA sequences of this sample code for an identical CDR3. The V call is TRBV5-1, the J call TRBJ1-2; D is undetermined. The CDR3 is made up of 13 amino acids. CDR1 SGHRS and CDR2 YFSETQ come from the germline V gene. V was clipped by 4 bases and J by 1 base, with 8 bases between them. CDR3 DNA sequence: TGCGCCAGCAGCCCGGATGTTAACTATGGCTACACCTTC. Its translation is CASSPDVNYGYTF.

The chain recombines TRBV10-2 with TRBJ1-2; the D is unclear. Per the germline V gene, CDR1 is WSHSY and CDR2 is SAAADI. V lost 3 bases to trimming and J lost 5 bases, with 7 bases between them. The CDR3 runs to 12 residues. CDR3 DNA: TGCGCCAGCAGTGATGGGGATTATGGCTACACCTTC. It codes for CASSDGDYGYTF.

The chain has TRBV6-4 and TRBJ1-6; weak D call: TRBD1 (5 bases). This CDR3 comprises 14 residues. The ends were cut back, 3 bases at V and 9 bases at J, with 12 bases in the middle. Germline V gene data show CDR1 as MRHNA and CDR2 as SNTAGT. CDR3 in amino acids: CASSEQGGPSPLHF. In nucleotides, the CDR3 is TGTGCCAGCAGTGAGCAGGGCGGCCCTTCACCCCTCCACTTT.

The chain is built from TRBV29-1 and TRBJ1-6; possible D gene TRBD1, 6 bases. Germline-derived CDR1 and CDR2 are SQVTM and ANQGSEA. The length of the CDR3 is 19 residues. With 6 bases removed from V and 1 base from J, the gap between germline ends came to 25 bases. The CDR3 nucleotides are TGCAGCGTGCACGGCGCCACCGGGGGGGCTAAGTCCTATAATTCACCCCTCCACTTT. Translated, it gives CSVHGATGGAKSYNSPLHF. The whole variable domain, remainder taken from reference TRBV29-1 and TRBJ1-6, is SAVISQKPSRDICQRGTSLTIQCQVDSQVTMMFWYRQQPGQSLTLIATANQGSEATYESGFVIDKFPISRPNLTFSTLTVSNMSPEDSSIYLCSVHGATGGAKSYNSPLHFGNGTRLTVT.

The chain recombines TRBV5-5 with TRBJ1-2, with 7 bases fitting TRBD1. Germline-derived CDR1 and CDR2 are SGHKS and YYEKEE (reference sequence). There are 16 residues in the CDR3. The junction had 17 bases not matched to a gene; V was cut back by 5 bases and J by 7 bases. CDR3 loop: CASRAYGQATLGGYTF. In nucleotides, the CDR3 is TGTGCCAGCAGAGCTTACGGACAGGCGACTTTGGGTGGCTACACCTTC.

The chain carries TRBV19 and TRBJ2-3, with D possibly being TRBD1 or TRBD2 (5 bases each). V dropped 4 bases and J dropped 10 bases, with 15 bases sitting between them. The germline gives CDR1 LNHDA, CDR2 SQIVND (reference sequence). This CDR3 is built from 13 residues. The CDR3 coding sequence is TGTGCCAGTAGTACTGGACCTTTGGGGGCGCAGTATTTT. This sequence encodes CASSTGPLGAQYF.

The chain carries TRBV4-1 and TRBJ1-5; 7 bases fit TRBD1. Germline loops: CDR1 MGHRA, CDR2 YSYEKL. V lost 4 bases, J lost 0 bases, and 6 bases stayed unmatched. The CDR3 has 16 amino acids. The CDR3 protein is CASSLGGQISNQPQHF. CDR3 nucleotide sequence: TGCGCCAGCAGCCTAGGGGGACAGATTAGCAATCAGCCCCAGCATTTT.

The chain carries TRBV6-5 and TRBJ2-7, with D unresolved. The V gene's germline CDR1 is MNHEY and CDR2 SVGAGI. V gave up 6 bases and J gave up 3 bases, with 18 bases separating them. The CDR3 is made up of 15 amino acids. CDR3 sequence (DNA): TGTGCCAGCAGCCTTATGGACGCAACTTTCTACGAGCAGTACTTC. Protein: CASSLMDATFYEQYF.

This sequence joins TRBV21-1 and TRBJ1-2. TRBV21-1 is listed as a pseudogene. The CDR3 loop spans 13 amino acids. The CDR3 loop reads CASSTIGNYGYTF. The CDR3 bases are TGTGCCAGCAGCACCATCGGCAACTATGGCTACACCTTC.

The chain recombines TRBV5-1 with TRBJ1-1; no clear D gene. Deletions cut 5 bases from V and 4 bases from J, with 15 bases between. The germline CDR1 and CDR2 sequences are SGHRS and YFSETQ. This CDR3 region has 14 residues. In DNA form, the CDR3 reads TGCGCCAGCAGTCCGCCGGGCCCTACCACTGAAGCTTTCTTT. Its protein is CASSPPGPTTEAFF. Filled out from reference TRBV5-1 and TRBJ1-1, the complete variable domain reads KAGVTQTPRYLIKTRGQQVTLSCSPISGHRSVSWYQQTPGQGLQFLFEYFSETQRNKGNFPGRFSGRQFSNSRSEMNVSTLELGDSALYLCASSPPGPTTEAFFGQGTRLTVV.

The chain links TRBV6-5 to TRBJ1-5; the match to TRBD1 covers 8 bases. The trim removed 4 bases at V and 5 bases at J, leaving 7 bases unmatched. CDR1 is MNHEY, CDR2 SVGAGI, per germline. The CDR3 is 15 amino acids. This CDR3 is CASSSLDRAHQPQHF. The CDR3 nucleotides read TGTGCCAGCAGTTCCCTGGACAGGGCCCATCAGCCCCAGCATTTT.

The chain uses TRBV13 and TRBJ1-2, with D hard to call. The CDR3 runs 14 residues. Per the germline V gene, CDR1 is PRHDT and CDR2 is FYEKMQ (reference sequence). V was pared by 5 bases and J by 8 bases, with 18 bases between. In DNA form, the CDR3 reads TGTGCCAGCAGCGCGGGAGTAGGTTCGGGAGGCTACACCTTC. It yields the protein CASSAGVGSGGYTF.